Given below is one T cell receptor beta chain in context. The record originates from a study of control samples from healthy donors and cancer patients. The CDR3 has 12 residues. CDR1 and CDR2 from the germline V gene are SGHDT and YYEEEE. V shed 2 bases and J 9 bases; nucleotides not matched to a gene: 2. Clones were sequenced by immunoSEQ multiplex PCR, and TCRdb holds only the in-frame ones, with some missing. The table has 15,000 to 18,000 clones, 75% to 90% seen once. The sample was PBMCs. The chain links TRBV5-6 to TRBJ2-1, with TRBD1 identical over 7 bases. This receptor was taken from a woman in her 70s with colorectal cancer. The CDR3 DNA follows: TGTGCCAGCAGCTTACAGGGGCCTGAGCAGTTCTTC. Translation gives CASSLQGPEQFF.